The 13 T cell receptor beta chains in this list originate from one sample, sequenced in a study of cytomegalovirus exposure and HLA in healthy donors. Produced via immunoSEQ multiplex PCR; TCRdb's table is partial and in-frame only. The table records 90,000 to 100,000 clones, 70% to 90% of them present only once. Sequences were obtained from PBMCs. The source of these receptors is a woman in her twenties or thirties in good health and CMV-seronegative.

The gene calls are TRBV4-3 and TRBJ1-1; a possible D gene is TRBD1 (5 bases). With 5 bases removed from V and 0 bases from J, the gap between germline ends came to 19 bases. The CDR3 runs to 17 residues. CDR1 is LGHNA, CDR2 YSLEER, per germline. CDR3 amino acids: CASSKREGMGVNTEAFF. CDR3 DNA sequence: TGCGCCAGCAGCAAAAGGGAGGGGATGGGGGTGAACACTGAAGCTTTCTTT.

V is TRBV7-2 and J is TRBJ2-2; D perhaps matches TRBD1 (6 bases). V was clipped by 2 bases and J by 7 bases, with 11 bases between them. The CDR3 length is 14 residues. CDR1 is SGHTA and CDR2 is FQGNSA in the germline V gene. The CDR3 nucleotides are TGTGCCAGCAGCTTACAGGGGATGGTCGGGGAGCTGTTTTTT. As protein: CASSLQGMVGELFF.

CDR3 sequence reads: CASSQDARGETQYF. CDR3 coding DNA: TGTGCCAGCAGCCAAGACGCTCGGGGGGAGACCCAGTACTTC. The J gene is TRBJ2-5, the V gene TRBV4-2; possibly TRBD2 for D (6 bases). This CDR3 is 14 amino acids long. CDR1 and CDR2 (germline): LGHNA, YNFKEQ. The ends were cut back, 0 bases at V and 5 bases at J, with 10 bases in the middle.

This clone was picked up a small number of times. This chain uses TRBV7-6 with TRBJ1-1; 8 bases fit TRBD1. The CDR3 totals 14 residues. Germline V CDR1 and CDR2: SGHVS, FNYEAQ. J lost 6 bases, V lost 1 base, and 4 bases had no gene match. In DNA form, the CDR3 reads TGTGCCAGCAGCTTAGTGACAGGGGACGCTGAAGCTTTCTTT. Protein product: CASSLVTGDAEAFF.

About this clone itself: Other DNA sequences from this sample encode an identical CDR3 as well. The V call is TRBV9, the J call TRBJ1-5; D is unclear. The germline V gene encodes CDR1 SGDLS and CDR2 YYNGEE. CDR3 size: 14 residues. V dropped 0 bases and J dropped 4 bases, with 8 bases sitting between them. In DNA, the CDR3 is TGTGCCAGCAGCGTAGGAGCGGGAAATCAGCCCCAGCATTTT. Encoded protein: CASSVGAGNQPQHF. The whole variable domain, filled in from reference TRBV9 and TRBJ1-5, reads DSGVTQTPKHLITATGQRVTLRCSPRSGDLSVYWYQQSLDQGLQFLIQYYNGEERAKGNILERFSAQQFPDLHSELNLSSLELGDSALYFCASSVGAGNQPQHFGDGTRLSIL.

The J gene is TRBJ2-5, the V gene TRBV29-1; 8 bases line up with TRBD1. CDR3 size: 12 residues. Germline V gene data show CDR1 as SQVTM and CDR2 as ANQGSEA. V dropped 6 bases and J dropped 1; count of bases not matched to a gene: 1. The CDR3 DNA reads TGCAGCGTCACAGGGGGCCAAGAGACCCAGTACTTC. Amino acid sequence: CSVTGGQETQYF.

The chain is built from TRBV18 and TRBJ1-2; a possible D gene is TRBD1 (6 bases). The V and J ends lost 5 bases and 1 base respectively, with 20 bases between them. The CDR3 covers 17 residues. Germline lookup yields CDR1 KGHSH and CDR2 LQKENI. The CDR3 DNA reads TGTGCCAGCTCAGAAAGACAGGACGGAGCCAATAACTATGGCTACACCTTC. This translates into CASSERQDGANNYGYTF.

The chain combines TRBV7-2 with TRBJ1-1; 9 nucleotides match TRBD1. Germline CDR1 reads SGHTA; CDR2 reads FQGNSA. V trimming: 6 bases; J trimming: 0 bases; junction bases outside the gene matches: 8. The CDR3 sequence is 16 residues long. The CDR3 is CASRLVQGALNTEAFF. Written as DNA, the CDR3 is TGTGCCAGCAGATTGGTACAGGGGGCATTGAACACTGAAGCTTTCTTT. The full variable domain, its missing parts supplied by reference TRBV7-2 and TRBJ1-1, is GAGVSQSPSNKVTEKGKDVELRCDPISGHTALYWYRQSLGQGLEFLIYFQGNSAPDKSGLPSDRFSAERTGGSVSTLTIQRTQQEDSAVYLCASRLVQGALNTEAFFGQGTRLTVV.

This clone has only one observation. V is TRBV18 and J is TRBJ2-1; TRBD1 is a possible D gene (6 bases). CDR1 and CDR2 (germline): KGHSH, LQKENI. The CDR3 consists of 13 residues. Trimming shortened V by 5 bases and J by 4 bases, and 9 bases separated the two germline ends. The CDR3 protein is CASSRQGYNEQFF. Here the CDR3 DNA reads TGTGCCAGCTCAAGGCAGGGGTACAATGAGCAGTTCTTC. Based on the CDR3 plus reference TRBV18 and TRBJ2-1, the full variable domain is NAGVMQNPRHLVRRRGQEARLRCSPMKGHSHVYWYRQLPEEGLKFMVYLQKENIIDESGMPKERFSAEFPKEGPSILRIQQVVRGDSAAYFCASSRQGYNEQFFGPGTRLTVL.

The V call is TRBV13, the J call TRBJ2-7; D possibly corresponds to TRBD2 (6 bases). Germline assignment: CDR1 PRHDT and CDR2 FYEKMQ (reference sequence). Between the trimmed V and J ends, which lost 0 bases and 6 bases, there was a span of 15 bases. The CDR3 loop spans 15 amino acids. The CDR3: CASSLGRGRGIEQYF. The DNA for the CDR3 is TGTGCCAGCAGCTTAGGCCGGGGTCGGGGGATCGAGCAGTACTTC.

The V and J genes are TRBV18 and TRBJ2-2, with 8 bases aligning to TRBD2. Germline values: CDR1 KGHSH, CDR2 LQKENI. CDR3 size: 14 residues. The J segment lost 4 bases and the V segment lost 2 bases, leaving 0 bases of the junction unmatched. CDR3 amino acids: CASSPAGGTGELFF. Written as DNA, the CDR3 is TGTGCCAGCTCACCAGCGGGGGGCACCGGGGAGCTGTTTTTT.

This chain connects TRBV9 to TRBJ2-3; 11 nucleotides align to TRBD2. The CDR3 length is 18 residues. From germline, CDR1 is SGDLS and CDR2 YYNGEE. V was pared by 4 bases and J by 1 base, with 11 bases of the junction left unmatched. The CDR3 DNA follows: TGTGCCAGCAGCCCACGCCCAACTAGCGGGGGAGGCACAGATACGCAGTATTTT. It codes for CASSPRPTSGGGTDTQYF. Complete variable domain (other parts from reference TRBV9 and TRBJ2-3): DSGVTQTPKHLITATGQRVTLRCSPRSGDLSVYWYQQSLDQGLQFLIQYYNGEERAKGNILERFSAQQFPDLHSELNLSSLELGDSALYFCASSPRPTSGGGTDTQYFGPGTRLTVL.

CDR3 coding DNA: TGTGCCAGCAGTGGATCGGTTAGCACAGATACGCAGTATTTT. Amino acids: CASSGSVSTDTQYF. The gene calls are TRBV2 and TRBJ2-3; no clear D gene. This CDR3 has 14 residues. V gave up 4 bases and J gave up 0 bases, with 8 bases separating them. Germline CDR1 is SNHLY and CDR2 is FYNNEI.